The 18 T cell receptor beta chains in this list originate from one sample, sequenced in a study of blood T cell repertoires in COVID-19. Using immunoSEQ multiplex PCR, the repertoire was profiled, and TCRdb retains in-frame clones only, with some absent. This table holds roughly 40,000 clones, over 75% found once. The material sequenced was peripheral blood. These receptors came from a human donor in a cohort sampled during active COVID-19.

The chain combines TRBV7-2 with TRBJ2-7, with D perhaps TRBD2 (6 bases). Deletions cut 5 bases from V and 2 bases from J, with 10 bases between. Germline CDR1 and CDR2: SGHTA and FQGNSA. CDR3 size: 13 residues. The CDR3, as DNA: TGTGCCAGCAGCGTTAGCGGACCCTACGAGCAGTACTTC. It specifies CASSVSGPYEQYF.

V usage is TRBV3-1 (or the pseudogene TRBV3-2) and J usage is TRBJ2-5; tentatively, D is TRBD1 (5 bases). The length of the CDR3 is 14 residues. V lost 4 bases to trimming and J lost 1 base, with 10 bases between them. The V gene's germline CDR1 is LGHDT and CDR2 YNNKEL (reference sequence). The CDR3 region has the DNA TGTGCCAGCAGCCTCCAGGGTGGCCAAGAGACCCAGTACTTC. It yields the protein CASSLQGGQETQYF.

The chain joins TRBV6-6 to TRBJ1-4, with D unclear. The CDR3 is 14 residues long. Between the trimmed V and J ends, which lost 6 bases and 7 bases, there was a span of 15 bases. Germline values: CDR1 MNHNY, CDR2 SVGAGI (reference sequence). CDR3 DNA: TGTGCCAGCAGCCTCAGCTCCGAGGGTGAAAAACTGTTTTTT. Translation gives CASSLSSEGEKLFF.

The chain has TRBV6-5 and TRBJ1-3; TRBD1 agrees at 10 bases. V lost 10 bases, J lost 3 bases, and 9 bases stayed unmatched. Germline V gene data show CDR1 as MNHEY and CDR2 as SVGAGI. This CDR3 spans 15 amino acids. The CDR3 sequence: CATSSRDRGGNTIYF. CDR3 bases: TGTGCCACCTCGTCCCGGGACAGGGGTGGAAACACCATATATTTT.

V is TRBV5-6 and J is TRBJ1-2; D might be TRBD1 (5 bases). CDR3 size: 12 residues. CDR1 is SGHDT, CDR2 YYEEEE, per germline. Trimming shortened V by 4 bases and J by 12 bases, and 16 bases separated the two germline ends. Written as DNA, the CDR3 is TGTGCCAGCAGCCAAAACAGGAGAGGTAACACCTTC. As protein: CASSQNRRGNTF. Combining the CDR3 with reference TRBV5-6 and TRBJ1-2 gives the whole variable domain DAGVTQSPTHLIKTRGQQVTLRCSPKSGHDTVSWYQQALGQGPQFIFQYYEEEERQRGNFPDRFSGHQFPNYSSELNVNALLLGDSALYLCASSQNRRGNTFGSGTRLTVV.

There are a few counts of this clone. In DNA form, the CDR3 reads TGTGCCAGCAGTCCCGGGACTACCTTCACAGATACGCAGTATTTT. Its protein is CASSPGTTFTDTQYF. This chain uses TRBV6-5 with TRBJ2-3, with 7 positions matching TRBD2. Unmatched junction bases numbered 7, after V lost 5 bases and J lost 2 bases. This CDR3 spans 15 amino acids. CDR1 and CDR2 (germline): MNHEY, SVGAGI.

This sequence joins TRBV4-2 and TRBJ2-7; 12 nucleotides align to TRBD2. Germline trimming cut 0 bases from V and 3 bases from J; bases unmatched to any gene: 3. CDR1 and CDR2 (germline): LGHNA, YNFKEQ. This CDR3 is built from 16 residues. The CDR3 region is CASSQEGLAGNYEQYF. For the CDR3, the DNA is TGTGCCAGCAGCCAAGAGGGACTAGCGGGTAACTACGAGCAGTACTTC.

In its sample, this clone was seen once. The chain links TRBV28 to TRBJ2-3, with D possibly being TRBD2 (5 bases). Looked up from germline, CDR1 is MDHEN and CDR2 is SYDVKM. Deletions cut 4 bases from V and 0 bases from J, with 14 bases between. This CDR3 has 16 amino acids. CDR3 bases: TGTGCCAGCAGTTCATTCGATTGGACTAGCACAGATACGCAGTATTTT. Translated: CASSSFDWTSTDTQYF.

This clone showed up just once. The chain employs TRBV12-3 or TRBV12-4 and TRBJ2-2; D call uncertain. CDR3 size: 13 residues. V lost 6 bases and J lost 3, with 8 bases in between. In DNA, the CDR3 is TGTGCCAGCAGACCGAGCTACACCGGGGAGCTGTTTTTT. It specifies CASRPSYTGELFF.

The V and J genes are TRBV5-1 and TRBJ2-2; 10 bases align to TRBD1. The germline gives CDR1 SGHRS, CDR2 YFSETQ. After removal of 4 bases from V and 5 bases from J, the junction contained 11 bases not matched to a gene. This CDR3 has 17 amino acids. CDR3 DNA: TGCGCCAGCAGCCGACGGGAGACAGGGGGCCGAACCGGGGAGCTGTTTTTT. The encoded protein is CASSRRETGGRTGELFF.

The rearrangement uses TRBV27 and TRBJ1-1; D is perhaps TRBD1 (5 bases). The germline V gene has CDR1 MNHEY and CDR2 SMNVEV (reference sequence). The CDR3 is 14 amino acids. The ends were cut back, 7 bases at V and 5 bases at J, with 17 bases in the middle. The CDR3 DNA reads TGTGCCAGCACTCCTTGGGGCGCGGGGACTGAAGCTTTCTTT. This gives the protein CASTPWGAGTEAFF.

The V and J genes are TRBV18 and TRBJ1-5; the D gene is possibly TRBD1 (5 bases). V lost 5 bases and J 5 bases, leaving 10 bases between the germline ends. The germline gives CDR1 KGHSH, CDR2 LQKENI. This CDR3 contains 13 residues. CDR3 sequence: CASSLTDYQPQHF. The DNA of the CDR3 is TGTGCCAGCTCATTGACAGACTATCAGCCCCAGCATTTT.

V usage is TRBV5-4 and J usage is TRBJ2-2; D possibly corresponds to TRBD2 (6 bases). The V gene lost 1 base and the J gene lost 5 bases, with 12 bases spanning the gap. Per germline, CDR1 SGHNT and CDR2 YYREEE (reference sequence). The length of the CDR3 is 15 residues. The CDR3 loop reads CASSLTSRRTGELFF. The CDR3 DNA reads as TGTGCCAGCAGCTTGACTAGCAGGCGTACCGGGGAGCTGTTTTTT. Using reference TRBV5-4 and TRBJ2-2 for the parts outside the CDR3, the full variable domain is ETGVTQSPTHLIKTRGQQVTLRCSSQSGHNTVSWYQQALGQGPQFIFQYYREEENGRGNFPPRFSGLQFPNYSSELNVNALELDDSALYLCASSLTSRRTGELFFGEGSRLTVL.

The chain carries TRBV11-2 and TRBJ2-2; 10 bases match TRBD1. V lost 5 bases to trimming and J lost 5 bases; unmatched junction nucleotides: 2. In germline, CDR1 is SGHAT, CDR2 FQNNGV. The CDR3 sequence is 14 residues long. CDR3 sequence reads: CASSRTGGTGELFF. DNA for the CDR3: TGTGCCAGCAGCCGGACAGGGGGAACCGGGGAGCTGTTTTTT. Combining the CDR3 with reference TRBV11-2 and TRBJ2-2 gives the whole variable domain EAGVAQSPRYKIIEKRQSVAFWCNPISGHATLYWYQQILGQGPKLLIQFQNNGVVDDSQLPKDRFSAERLKGVDSTLKIQPAKLEDSAVYLCASSRTGGTGELFFGEGSRLTVL.

The chain is built from TRBV5-4 and TRBJ2-6; D is uncertain. This CDR3 is 16 amino acids long. V gave up 1 base and J gave up 3 bases, with 11 bases separating them. Per the germline V gene, CDR1 is SGHNT and CDR2 is YYREEE (reference sequence). The CDR3: CASSLFVASGANVLTF. DNA of the CDR3: TGTGCCAGCAGCTTGTTTGTGGCTAGTGGGGCCAACGTCCTGACTTTC.

The rearrangement joins TRBV6-6 to TRBJ1-1; the D gene is possibly TRBD1 (6 bases). The germline V gene encodes CDR1 MNHNY and CDR2 SVGAGI (reference sequence). The CDR3 is made up of 13 amino acids. Trimming took 7 bases from V and 9 from J, leaving 18 bases between them. The CDR3 nucleotides are TGTGCCAGCACCGAACAGGGTGATAGAAAAGCTTTCTTT. Translated: CASTEQGDRKAFF.

The sample holds one count of this clone. J is TRBJ2-2 and V is TRBV7-3; 7 nucleotides line up with TRBD1. CDR3 length equals 16 residues. The V gene end was trimmed by 10 bases and the J gene end by 1 base; junction bases not matched to a gene: 12. Germline loops: CDR1 SGHTA, CDR2 FQGTGA. Written as DNA, the CDR3 is TGTGCCACTCCCCTGGGGAGACAGGGGAACACCGGGGAGCTGTTTTTT. Its protein is CATPLGRQGNTGELFF.

The chain employs TRBV7-9 and TRBJ1-4; D is uncertain. V was clipped by 6 bases and J by 8 bases, with 7 bases between them. This CDR3 is built from 11 residues. The germline CDR1 and CDR2 sequences are SEHNR and FQNEAQ (reference sequence). The CDR3 reads CASSQEEKLFF. In nucleotides, the CDR3 is TGTGCCAGCAGTCAGGAAGAAAAACTGTTTTTT. The whole variable domain, filled in from reference TRBV7-9 and TRBJ1-4, reads DTGVSQNPRHKITKRGQNVTFRCDPISEHNRLYWYRQTLGQGPEFLTYFQNEAQLEKSRLLSDRFSAERPKGSFSTLEIQRTEQGDSAMYLCASSQEEKLFFGSGTQLSVL.